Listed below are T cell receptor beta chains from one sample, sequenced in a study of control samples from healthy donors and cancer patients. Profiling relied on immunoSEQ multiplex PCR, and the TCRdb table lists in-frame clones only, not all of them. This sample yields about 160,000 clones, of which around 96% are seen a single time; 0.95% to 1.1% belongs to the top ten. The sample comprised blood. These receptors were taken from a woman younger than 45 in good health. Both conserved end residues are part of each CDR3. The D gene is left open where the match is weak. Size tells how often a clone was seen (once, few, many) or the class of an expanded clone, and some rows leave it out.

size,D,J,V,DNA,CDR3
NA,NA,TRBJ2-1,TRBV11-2,TGTGCCAGCAGCTTAAAACTTGAGCAGTTCTTC,CASSLKLEQFF
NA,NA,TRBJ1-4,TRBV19,TGTGCCAGTAGACGAGGGTTTAATGAAAAACTGTTTTTT,CASRRGFNEKLFF
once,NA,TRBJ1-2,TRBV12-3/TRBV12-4,TGTGCCAGCACCCCAGGCCCGGTCTATGGCTACACCTTC,CASTPGPVYGYTF
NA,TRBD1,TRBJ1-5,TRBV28,TGTGCCAGCAGTCTGACACCGGGACAGGGGCAGCCCCAGCATTTT,CASSLTPGQGQPQHF
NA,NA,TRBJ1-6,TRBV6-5,TGTGCCAGCAGCCCCCCCAAACCCCTCCACTTT,CASSPPKPLHF
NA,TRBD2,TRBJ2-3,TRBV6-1,TGTGCCAGCAGTGAAAGACTAGCGGGGGGTTCAGCAGACACGCAGTATTTT,CASSERLAGGSADTQYF
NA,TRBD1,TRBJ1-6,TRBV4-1,TGCGCCAGCAGCCAAGGTAACAGGGGGCACGGTTCACCCCTCCACTTT,CASSQGNRGHGSPLHF
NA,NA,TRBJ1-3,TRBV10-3,TGTGCCATCAGTCACAGAGGTGACCCTGGAAACACCATATATTTT,CAISHRGDPGNTIYF
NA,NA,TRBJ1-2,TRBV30,TGTGCCTGGAGTGAGGGCCTGGGCTATGGCTACACCTTC,CAWSEGLGYGYTF
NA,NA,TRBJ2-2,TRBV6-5,TGTGCCAGCAGTCTGACAGTCGCGAACACCGGGGAGCTGTTTTTT,CASSLTVANTGELFF
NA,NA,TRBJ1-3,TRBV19,TGTGCCAGTAGTATAGCCCGGACAGCTTTAGGAAACACCATATATTTT,CASSIARTALGNTIYF
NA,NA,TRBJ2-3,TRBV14,TGTGCCAGCAGCCGGACTAGCACAGATACGCAGTATTTT,CASSRTSTDTQYF
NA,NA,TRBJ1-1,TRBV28,TGTGCCAGCAGTTTAGAGAATGAAGCTTTCTTT,CASSLENEAFF
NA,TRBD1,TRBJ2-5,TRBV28,TGTGCCAGCAGTGGAGGAACAGGGGAGAGGAAGACCCAGTACTTC,CASSGGTGERKTQYF
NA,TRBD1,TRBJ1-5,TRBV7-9,TGTGCCAGCAGCCTTCCCGGGACAGGGGATCAGCCCCAGCATTTT,CASSLPGTGDQPQHF
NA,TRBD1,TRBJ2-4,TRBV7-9,TGTGCCAGCAGCTTAGCGGGGGACAGCAACTTAGCCAAAAACATTCAGTACTTC,CASSLAGDSNLAKNIQYF
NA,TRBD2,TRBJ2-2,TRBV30,TGTGCCTGTGACCGATCGGGACTAGCGGGAGGAGAATCCGGGGAGCTGTTTTTT,CACDRSGLAGGESGELFF
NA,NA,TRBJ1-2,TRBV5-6,TGTGCCAGCAGCTTGCCGGGAACCTATGGCTACACCTTC,CASSLPGTYGYTF
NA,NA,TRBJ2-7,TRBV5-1,TGCGCCAGCAGCTTGGCCGACAGCTCCTACGAGCAGTACTTC,CASSLADSSYEQYF
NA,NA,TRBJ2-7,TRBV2,TGTGCCAGCAGTGTTACGGGGGCGACTTGGGAGCAGTACTTC,CASSVTGATWEQYF
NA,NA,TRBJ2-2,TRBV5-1,TGCGCCAGCAGCTTCGGATCGCGAGGGGTGAGAAACACCGGGGAGCTGTTTTTT,CASSFGSRGVRNTGELFF
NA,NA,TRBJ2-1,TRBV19,TGTGCCAGTAGTACAGGGTCAGGATACAATGAGCAGTTCTTC,CASSTGSGYNEQFF
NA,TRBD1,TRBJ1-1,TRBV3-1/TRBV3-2,TGTGCCAGCAGCCAAGAGCGGACAGGGATGAACACTGAAGCTTTCTTT,CASSQERTGMNTEAFF
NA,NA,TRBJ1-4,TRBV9,TGTGCCAGCAGCGTAGTTGGGAACACTAATGAAAAACTGTTTTTT,CASSVVGNTNEKLFF
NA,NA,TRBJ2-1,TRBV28,TGTGCCAGCAGTCTAAGCGGTTTAAACTCCTACAATGAGCAGTTCTTC,CASSLSGLNSYNEQFF
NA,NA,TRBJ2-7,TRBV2,TGTGCCAGCAGTGAACGATCCCAGACTGCCTACGAGCAGTACTTC,CASSERSQTAYEQYF